This TCR beta chain emerged from a study of T cells expressing NK-cell markers. Study-wide background: Sequenced donors, eight in total, included seven who were HCMV-seropositive and one who was seronegative.

Regarding the study as a whole: The CD3+CD56-NKG2C+ fraction of a few donors was likewise dominated by these clonotypes. The contribution of dominant NKG2C+ clonotypes to CD8+ T cells in several donors was about 1.0-8%.

This CDR3 region has 17 residues. Production of TCR beta cDNA relied on 5'RACE template switching with UMIs. TCRdb re-analyzed the 5' RACE reads; it lists each CDR3 protein once, without DNA. Its listing shows some 440,000 distinct CDR3 sequences. On this clonotype: Its antigen is as yet unknown.

The V call is TRBV21-1, the J call TRBJ2-1; with no DNA, the TCRdb D assignment of TRBD1 cannot be verified. TRBV21-1 is annotated as a pseudogene. Sequenced material: blood T cells: a sorted CD56 or NKG2C T cell subset, CD4+ or CD8+ T cells, or bulk PBMC T cells (not recorded which). The TCR originated in a woman between 50 and 59 years old in good health. The CDR3 here is CASLRSAKRCSYNEQFF.